This T cell receptor beta chain was documented in a study of identical twins. There are many counts of this clonotype. The germline V and J ends were trimmed by 0 bases and 0 bases, with 8 bases remaining between them. The CDR3 runs 14 residues. Germline-derived CDR1 and CDR2 are DFQATT and SNEGSKA (reference sequence). MiXCR was run by TCRdb on the 5' RACE reads, yielding one entry per CDR3 protein. Here the sample spans approximately 700,000 distinct CDR3 sequences, approximately 6% being singletons. Material for sequencing was naive T cells sorted from blood. The chain couples TRBV20-1 to TRBJ2-5; D is ambiguous. The receptor's source is a man aged 18 to 30 in good health. CDR3 in amino acids: CSARDWGYQETQYF. For the CDR3, the DNA is TGCAGTGCTAGAGATTGGGGTTACCAAGAGACCCAGTACTTC.